Sequencing of this T cell receptor (beta chain) was carried out in a study of OX40 agonist ivuxolimab in advanced cancers. Study overall: Ivuxolimab, which is an agonistic anti-OX40 (CD134) antibody, was administered to the patients. The patients received ivuxolimab by intravenous route every 2 weeks at 0.01 to 10 mg/kg. Enrolled patients in dose escalation had cancers that were hepatocellular carcinoma, melanoma, renal cell or head and neck cancer.

TCRdb keeps only in-frame clones here, not all; method: immunoSEQ multiplex PCR. This sample carries around 60,000 clones, more than 65% of them seen once, and the ten largest clones take just under 6.5%. This clone was observed a handful of times. Autoimmune disease history or systemic immunosuppression led to patients being barred. This clonotype was sampled from an adult with an advanced solid tumor such as melanoma, head and neck, liver or kidney cancer. The input for sequencing was CD4+ or CD8+ T cells sorted from blood, taken in a trial of the OX40 agonist ivuxolimab.

As DNA, the CDR3 is TGTGCCAGCTCACTCCAGTCTAGCGGGGTGAACGAGCAGTACTTC. Encoded protein: CASSLQSSGVNEQYF. This sequence joins TRBV18 and TRBJ2-7; 9 bases agree with TRBD2. The CDR3 runs 15 residues. In germline, CDR1 is KGHSH, CDR2 LQKENI. V lost 4 bases and J lost 5; bases outside the gene matches: 9.